This T cell receptor (beta chain) was observed in a study of blood T cell repertoires in COVID-19. CDR3 length equals 18 residues. Germline lookup yields CDR1 KGHSH and CDR2 LQKENI. The V gene end was trimmed by 3 bases and the J gene end by 1 base; junction bases not matched to a gene: 6. TCRdb keeps only in-frame clones here, not all; method: immunoSEQ multiplex PCR. The sample holds 150,000 to 200,000 clones, roughly 82% seen once. This receptor was taken from a woman in her sixties with COVID-19, enrolled during active disease. The source material was peripheral blood. The rearrangement links TRBV18 to TRBJ2-6, with 10 bases that match TRBD1. CDR3 DNA sequence: TGTGCCAGCTCACCGGGACAGGGGTCTTCATCTGGGGCCAACGTCCTGACTTTC. Protein: CASSPGQGSSSGANVLTF. Full variable domain (rest looked up from reference TRBV18 and TRBJ2-6): NAGVMQNPRHLVRRRGQEARLRCSPMKGHSHVYWYRQLPEEGLKFMVYLQKENIIDESGMPKERFSAEFPKEGPSILRIQQVVRGDSAAYFCASSPGQGSSSGANVLTFGAGSRLTVL.